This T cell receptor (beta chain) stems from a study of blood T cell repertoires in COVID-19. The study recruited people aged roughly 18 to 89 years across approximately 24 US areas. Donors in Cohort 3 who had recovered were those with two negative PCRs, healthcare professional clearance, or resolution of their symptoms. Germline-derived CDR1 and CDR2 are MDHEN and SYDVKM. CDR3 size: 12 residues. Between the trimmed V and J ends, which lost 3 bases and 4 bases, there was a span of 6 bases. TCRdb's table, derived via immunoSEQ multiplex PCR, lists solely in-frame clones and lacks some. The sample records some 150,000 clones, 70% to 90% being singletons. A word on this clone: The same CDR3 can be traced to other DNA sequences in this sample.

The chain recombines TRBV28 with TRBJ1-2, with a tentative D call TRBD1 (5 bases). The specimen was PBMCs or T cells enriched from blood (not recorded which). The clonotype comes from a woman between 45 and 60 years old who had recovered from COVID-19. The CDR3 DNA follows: TGTGCCAGCAGTTTGACAGTCTATGGCTACACCTTC. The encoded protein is CASSLTVYGYTF.